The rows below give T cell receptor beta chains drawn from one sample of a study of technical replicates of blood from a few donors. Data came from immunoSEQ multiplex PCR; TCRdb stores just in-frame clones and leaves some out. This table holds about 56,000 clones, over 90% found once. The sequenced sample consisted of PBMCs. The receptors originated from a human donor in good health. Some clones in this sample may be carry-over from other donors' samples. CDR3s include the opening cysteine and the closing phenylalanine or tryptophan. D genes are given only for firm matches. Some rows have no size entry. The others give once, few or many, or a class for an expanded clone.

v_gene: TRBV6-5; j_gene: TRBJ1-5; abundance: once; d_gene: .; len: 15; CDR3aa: CASSYSRGMGQPQHF; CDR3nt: TGTGCCAGCAGTTACTCGAGGGGGATGGGGCAGCCCCAGCATTTT
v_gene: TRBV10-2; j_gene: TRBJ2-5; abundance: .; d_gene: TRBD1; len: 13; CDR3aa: CASGTRGSETQYF; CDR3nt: TGCGCCAGCGGAACCAGGGGGTCAGAGACCCAGTACTTC
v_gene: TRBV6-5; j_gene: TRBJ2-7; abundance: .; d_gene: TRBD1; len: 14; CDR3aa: CASRRTGGFDEQYF; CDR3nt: TGTGCCAGCAGAAGGACAGGGGGCTTCGACGAGCAGTACTTC
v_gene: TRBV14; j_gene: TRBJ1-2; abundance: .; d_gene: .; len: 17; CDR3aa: CASSQDRTDITYYGYTF; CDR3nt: TGTGCCAGCAGCCAAGACCGGACAGACATAACTTACTATGGCTACACCTTC
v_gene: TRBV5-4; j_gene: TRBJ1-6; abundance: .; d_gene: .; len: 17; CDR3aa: CASSSGWDSSYNSPLHF; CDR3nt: TGTGCCAGCAGTTCGGGGTGGGATAGCTCCTATAATTCACCCCTCCACTTT
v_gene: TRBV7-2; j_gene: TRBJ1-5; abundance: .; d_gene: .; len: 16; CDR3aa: CASSEMWGVWNQPQHF; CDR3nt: TGTGCCAGCAGCGAAATGTGGGGGGTATGGAATCAGCCCCAGCATTTT
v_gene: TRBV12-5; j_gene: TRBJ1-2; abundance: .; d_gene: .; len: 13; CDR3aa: CASGYGANYGYTF; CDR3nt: TGTGCTAGTGGTTACGGGGCTAACTATGGCTACACCTTC
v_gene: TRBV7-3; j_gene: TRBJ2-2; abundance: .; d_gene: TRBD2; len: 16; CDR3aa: CASSLDPAGSTGELFF; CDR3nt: TGTGCCAGCAGCTTAGACCCAGCGGGGAGCACCGGGGAGCTGTTTTTT
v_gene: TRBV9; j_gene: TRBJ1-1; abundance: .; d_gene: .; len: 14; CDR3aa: CASSLTGLNTEAFF; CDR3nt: TGTGCCTCTTCTCTTACAGGGTTGAACACTGAAGCTTTCTTT
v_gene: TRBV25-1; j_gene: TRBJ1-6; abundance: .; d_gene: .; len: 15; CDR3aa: CASSATIGGGSPLHF; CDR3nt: TGTGCCAGCAGTGCAACCATTGGGGGAGGGTCACCCCTCCACTTT
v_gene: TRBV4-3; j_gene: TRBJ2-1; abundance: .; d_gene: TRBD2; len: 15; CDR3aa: CASSQGLEQLREQFF; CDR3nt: TGCGCCAGCAGCCAGGGACTAGAACAGTTAAGAGAGCAGTTCTTC
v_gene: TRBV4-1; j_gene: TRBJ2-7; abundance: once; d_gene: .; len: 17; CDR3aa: CASSRFTGRFTLHEQYF; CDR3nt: TGCGCCAGCAGCCGATTTACAGGTCGTTTCACCCTCCACGAGCAGTACTTC
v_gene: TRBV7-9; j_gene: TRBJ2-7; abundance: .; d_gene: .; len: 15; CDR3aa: CASSSLGGTPYEQYF; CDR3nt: TGTGCCAGCAGCTCCCTGGGGGGGACACCCTACGAGCAGTACTTC
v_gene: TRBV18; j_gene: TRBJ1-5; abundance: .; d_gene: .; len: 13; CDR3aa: CASSVGGAQPQHF; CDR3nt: TGTGCCAGCTCAGTGGGAGGGGCTCAGCCCCAGCATTTT
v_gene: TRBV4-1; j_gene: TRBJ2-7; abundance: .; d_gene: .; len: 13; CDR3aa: CASSQVERMEQYF; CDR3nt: TGCGCCAGTAGCCAAGTAGAGAGGATGGAGCAGTACTTC
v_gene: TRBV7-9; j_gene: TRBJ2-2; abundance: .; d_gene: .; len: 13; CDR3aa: CASSLSSTGELFF; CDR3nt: TGTGCCAGCAGCTTGTCCAGTACCGGGGAGCTGTTTTTT
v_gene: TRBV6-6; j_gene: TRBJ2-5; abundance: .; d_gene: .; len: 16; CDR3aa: CASSYARQGRGETQYF; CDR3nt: TGTGCCAGCAGTTACGCGAGACAGGGGAGGGGAGAGACCCAGTACTTC
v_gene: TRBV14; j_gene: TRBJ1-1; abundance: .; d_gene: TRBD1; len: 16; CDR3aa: CASSLRQGRPYTEAFF; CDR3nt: TGTGCCAGCAGCCTTCGACAGGGCCGGCCGTATACTGAAGCTTTCTTT
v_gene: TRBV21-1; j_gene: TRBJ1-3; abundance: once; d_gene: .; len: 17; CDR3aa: CASSTPLQGGTGNTIYF; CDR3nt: TGTGCCAGCAGCACGCCGTTACAGGGGGGGACTGGAAACACCATATATTTT
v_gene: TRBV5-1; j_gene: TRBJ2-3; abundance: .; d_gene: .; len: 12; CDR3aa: CASNPGTSQQYF; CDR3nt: TGCGCCAGCAACCCCGGGACTTCTCAGCAGTATTTT
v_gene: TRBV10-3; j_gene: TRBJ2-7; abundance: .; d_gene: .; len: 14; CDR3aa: CATSPNGFSNEQYF; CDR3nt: TGTGCCACCAGTCCCAACGGGTTTTCCAACGAGCAGTACTTC
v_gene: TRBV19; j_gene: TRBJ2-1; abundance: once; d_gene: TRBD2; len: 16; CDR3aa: CASSITRSSGNNEQFF; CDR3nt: TGTGCCAGTAGTATTACGCGGTCTAGCGGGAACAATGAGCAGTTCTTC
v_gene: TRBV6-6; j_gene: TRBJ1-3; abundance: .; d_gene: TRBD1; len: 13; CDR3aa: CASRRQGENTIYF; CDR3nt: TGTGCCAGCAGACGACAGGGTGAAAACACCATATATTTT
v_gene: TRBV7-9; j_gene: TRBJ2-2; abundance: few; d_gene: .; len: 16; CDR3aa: CATWGLRGKSPGELFF; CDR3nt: TGTGCCACCTGGGGTCTCAGGGGAAAAAGTCCCGGGGAGCTGTTTTTT
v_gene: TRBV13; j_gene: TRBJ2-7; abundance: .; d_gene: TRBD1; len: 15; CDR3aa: CASSLEGQGSYEQYF; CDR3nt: TGTGCCAGCAGCTTAGAGGGACAGGGCTCCTACGAGCAGTACTTC
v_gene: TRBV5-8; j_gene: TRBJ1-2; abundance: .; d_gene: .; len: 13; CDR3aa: CASSLEAVYGYTF; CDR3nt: TGTGCCAGCAGCTTGGAGGCGGTTTATGGCTACACCTTC
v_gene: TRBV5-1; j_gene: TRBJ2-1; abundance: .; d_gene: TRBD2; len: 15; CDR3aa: CASSLGRAGRNEQFF; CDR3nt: TGCGCCAGCAGCCTCGGTCGAGCGGGACGCAATGAGCAGTTCTTC